Sequencing of this TCR beta chain was carried out in a study of blood T cell repertoires in COVID-19. The V and J ends lost 4 bases and 9 bases, in that order; junction bases with no gene match: 9. The CDR3 is 13 residues long. Germline V lookup: CDR1 LGHDT, CDR2 YNNKEL (reference sequence). Authors' data handling: From reference gene primer amplification, estimates of nucleated cell counts were derived. Generated by immunoSEQ multiplex PCR, the TCRdb table keeps only in-frame clones and is missing some. V and J calls and clone size follow that table, whereas D and trimming were derived from the DNA. The table records approximately 290,000 clones, approximately 83% of them present only once. This clone was detected a few times. In terms of age and location, participants ranged from about 18 to 100 years and lived in under 30 US areas. Donors were grouped by their self-reported clinical history.

The J gene is TRBJ2-7, the V gene TRBV3-1 (or the pseudogene TRBV3-2), with 7 bases lining up with TRBD1. What was sequenced was PBMCs or T cells enriched from blood (not recorded which). This sequence originates from a woman aged 25 to 39 who had recovered from COVID-19. The CDR3 sequence is CASSPRAGGGQYF. Written as DNA, the CDR3 is TGTGCCAGCAGCCCCCGGGCAGGGGGTGGGCAGTACTTC.